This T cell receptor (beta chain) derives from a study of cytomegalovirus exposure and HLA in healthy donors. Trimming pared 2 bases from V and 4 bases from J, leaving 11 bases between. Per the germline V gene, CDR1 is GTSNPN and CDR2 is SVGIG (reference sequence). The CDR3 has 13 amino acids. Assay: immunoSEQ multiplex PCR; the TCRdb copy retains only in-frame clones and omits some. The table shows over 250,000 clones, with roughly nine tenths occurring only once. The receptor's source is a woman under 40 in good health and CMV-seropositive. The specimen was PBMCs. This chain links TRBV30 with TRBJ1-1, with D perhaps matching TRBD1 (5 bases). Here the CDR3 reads CAWSQSQGTEAFF. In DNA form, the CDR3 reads TGTGCCTGGAGTCAGAGTCAGGGCACTGAAGCTTTCTTT.